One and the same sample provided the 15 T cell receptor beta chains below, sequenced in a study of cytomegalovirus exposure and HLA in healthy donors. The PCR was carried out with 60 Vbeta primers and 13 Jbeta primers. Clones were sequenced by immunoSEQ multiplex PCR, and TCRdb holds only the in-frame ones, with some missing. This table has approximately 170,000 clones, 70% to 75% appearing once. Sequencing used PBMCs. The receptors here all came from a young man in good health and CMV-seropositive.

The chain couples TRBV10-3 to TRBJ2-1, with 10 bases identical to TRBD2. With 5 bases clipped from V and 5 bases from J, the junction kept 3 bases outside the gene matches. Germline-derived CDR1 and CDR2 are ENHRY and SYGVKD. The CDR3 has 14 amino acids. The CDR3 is CAISLAGANNEQFF. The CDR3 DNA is TGTGCCATCAGTCTAGCGGGGGCTAACAATGAGCAGTTCTTC.

The CDR3 loop is CASSEDRRQETQYF. The CDR3 bases are TGTGCCAGCAGTGAAGACCGCAGACAAGAGACCCAGTACTTC. This rearrangement joins TRBV2 to TRBJ2-5; D not certain. This CDR3 comprises 14 residues. V lost 1 base, J lost 2 bases, and 8 bases lay in between. Germline V gives CDR1 SNHLY, CDR2 FYNNEI.

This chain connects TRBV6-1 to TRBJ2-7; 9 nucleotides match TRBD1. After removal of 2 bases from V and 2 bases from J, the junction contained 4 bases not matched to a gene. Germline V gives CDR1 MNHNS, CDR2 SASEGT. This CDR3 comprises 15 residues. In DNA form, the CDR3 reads TGTGCCAGCAGTGAATGGACAGGGGTCGCCTACGAGCAGTACGTC. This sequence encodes CASSEWTGVAYEQYV.

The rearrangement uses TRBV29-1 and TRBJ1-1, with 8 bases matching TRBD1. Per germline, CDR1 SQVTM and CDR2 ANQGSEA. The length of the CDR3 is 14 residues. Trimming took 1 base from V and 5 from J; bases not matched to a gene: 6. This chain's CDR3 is CSVEVGQGGTEAFF. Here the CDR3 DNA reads TGCAGCGTTGAAGTCGGACAGGGAGGGACTGAAGCTTTCTTT. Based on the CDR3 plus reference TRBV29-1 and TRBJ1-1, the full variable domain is SAVISQKPSRDICQRGTSLTIQCQVDSQVTMMFWYRQQPGQSLTLIATANQGSEATYESGFVIDKFPISRPNLTFSTLTVSNMSPEDSSIYLCSVEVGQGGTEAFFGQGTRLTVV.

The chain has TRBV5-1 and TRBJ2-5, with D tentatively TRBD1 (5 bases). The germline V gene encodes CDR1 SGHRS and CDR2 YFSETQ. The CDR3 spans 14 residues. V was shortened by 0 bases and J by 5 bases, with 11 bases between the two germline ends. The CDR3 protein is CASSLEAGLETQYF. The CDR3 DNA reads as TGCGCCAGCAGCTTGGAGGCAGGGTTGGAGACCCAGTACTTC. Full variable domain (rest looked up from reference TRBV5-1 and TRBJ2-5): KAGVTQTPRYLIKTRGQQVTLSCSPISGHRSVSWYQQTPGQGLQFLFEYFSETQRNKGNFPGRFSGRQFSNSRSEMNVSTLELGDSALYLCASSLEAGLETQYFGPGTRLLVL.

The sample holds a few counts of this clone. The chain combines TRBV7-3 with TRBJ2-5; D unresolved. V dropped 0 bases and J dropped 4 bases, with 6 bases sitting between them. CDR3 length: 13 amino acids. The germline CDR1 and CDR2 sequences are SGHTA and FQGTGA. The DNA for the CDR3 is TGTGCCAGCAGCTTAACCCCCTTAGAGACCCAGTACTTC. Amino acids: CASSLTPLETQYF.

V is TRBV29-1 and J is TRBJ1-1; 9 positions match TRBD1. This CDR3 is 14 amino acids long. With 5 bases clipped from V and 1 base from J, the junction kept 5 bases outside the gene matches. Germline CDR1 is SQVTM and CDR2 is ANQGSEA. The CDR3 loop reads CSVNRDRENTEAFF. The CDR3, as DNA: TGCAGCGTTAACCGGGACAGGGAGAACACTGAAGCTTTCTTT.

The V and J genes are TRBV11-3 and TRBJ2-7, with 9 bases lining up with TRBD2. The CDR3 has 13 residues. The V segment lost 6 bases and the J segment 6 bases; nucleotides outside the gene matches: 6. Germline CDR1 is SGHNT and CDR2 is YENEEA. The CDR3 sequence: CASSSSGRLEQYV. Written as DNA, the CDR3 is TGTGCCAGCAGTTCCAGCGGGAGGCTCGAGCAGTACGTC.

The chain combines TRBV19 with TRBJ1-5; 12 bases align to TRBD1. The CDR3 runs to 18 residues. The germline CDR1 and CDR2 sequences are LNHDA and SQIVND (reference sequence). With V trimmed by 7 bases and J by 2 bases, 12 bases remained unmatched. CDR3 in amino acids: CASTWGQGAPRGNQPQHF. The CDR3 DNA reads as TGTGCCAGTACCTGGGGACAGGGGGCGCCGAGAGGCAATCAGCCCCAGCATTTT.

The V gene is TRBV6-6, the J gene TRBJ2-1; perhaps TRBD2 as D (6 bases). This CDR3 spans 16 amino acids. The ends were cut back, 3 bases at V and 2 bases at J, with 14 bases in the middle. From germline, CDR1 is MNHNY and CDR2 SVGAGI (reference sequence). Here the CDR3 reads CASSYGGTQPYNEQFF. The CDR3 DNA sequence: TGTGCCAGCAGTTATGGGGGGACTCAACCCTACAATGAGCAGTTCTTC.

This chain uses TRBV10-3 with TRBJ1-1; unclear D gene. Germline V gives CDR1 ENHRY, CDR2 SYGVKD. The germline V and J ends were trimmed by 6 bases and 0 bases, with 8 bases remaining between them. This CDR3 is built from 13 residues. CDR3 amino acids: CAISTDVNTEAFF. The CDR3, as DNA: TGTGCCATCAGCACAGACGTGAACACTGAAGCTTTCTTT.

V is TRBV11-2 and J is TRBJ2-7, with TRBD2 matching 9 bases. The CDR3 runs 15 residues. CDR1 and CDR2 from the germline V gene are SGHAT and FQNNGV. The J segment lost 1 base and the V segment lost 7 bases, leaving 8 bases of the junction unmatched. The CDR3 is CASKKPGLASYEQYV. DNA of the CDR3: TGTGCCAGCAAAAAACCGGGACTAGCTTCCTACGAGCAGTACGTC.

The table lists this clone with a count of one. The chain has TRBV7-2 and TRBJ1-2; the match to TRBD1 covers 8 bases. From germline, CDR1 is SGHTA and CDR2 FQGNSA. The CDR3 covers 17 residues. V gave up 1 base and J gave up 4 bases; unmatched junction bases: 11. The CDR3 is CASSLGGILDRVYGYTF. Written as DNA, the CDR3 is TGTGCCAGCAGCTTAGGGGGCATCTTGGACAGGGTCTATGGCTACACCTTC.

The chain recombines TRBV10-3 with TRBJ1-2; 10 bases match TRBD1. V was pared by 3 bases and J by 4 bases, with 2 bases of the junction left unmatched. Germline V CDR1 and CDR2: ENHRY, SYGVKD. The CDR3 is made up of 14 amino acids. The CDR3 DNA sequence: TGTGCCATCAGTGACGACAGGGGGCTCTATGGCTACACCTTC. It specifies CAISDDRGLYGYTF.

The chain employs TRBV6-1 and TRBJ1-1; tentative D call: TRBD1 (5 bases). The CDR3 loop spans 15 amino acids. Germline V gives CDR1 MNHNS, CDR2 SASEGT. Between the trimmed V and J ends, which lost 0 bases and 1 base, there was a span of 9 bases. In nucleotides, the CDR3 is TGTGCCAGCAGTGAAGCGCGCAGGGCGAACACTGAAGCTTTCTTT. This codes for CASSEARRANTEAFF.